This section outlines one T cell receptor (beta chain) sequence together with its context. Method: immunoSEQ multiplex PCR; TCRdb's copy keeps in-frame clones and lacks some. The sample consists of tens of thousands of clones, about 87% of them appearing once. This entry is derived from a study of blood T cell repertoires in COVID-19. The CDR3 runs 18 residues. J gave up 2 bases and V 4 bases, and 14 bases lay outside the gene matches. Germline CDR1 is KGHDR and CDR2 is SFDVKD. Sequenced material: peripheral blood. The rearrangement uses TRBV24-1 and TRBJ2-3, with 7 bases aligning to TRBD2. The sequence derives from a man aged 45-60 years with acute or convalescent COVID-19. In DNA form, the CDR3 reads TGTGCCACCAGTGACCCCGGGGCTAGCGGAGGCAACACAGATACGCAGTATTTT. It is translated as CATSDPGASGGNTDTQYF.